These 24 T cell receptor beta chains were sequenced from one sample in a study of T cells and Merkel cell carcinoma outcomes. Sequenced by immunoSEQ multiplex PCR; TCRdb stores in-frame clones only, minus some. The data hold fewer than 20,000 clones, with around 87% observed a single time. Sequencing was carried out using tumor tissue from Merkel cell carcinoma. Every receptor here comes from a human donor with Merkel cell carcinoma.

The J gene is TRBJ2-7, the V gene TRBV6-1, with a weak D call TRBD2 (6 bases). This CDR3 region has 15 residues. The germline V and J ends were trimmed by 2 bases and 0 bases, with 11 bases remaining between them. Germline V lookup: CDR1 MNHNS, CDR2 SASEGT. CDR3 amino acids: CASSEWSGSSYEQYF. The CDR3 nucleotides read TGTGCCAGCAGTGAATGGTCCGGGAGCTCCTACGAGCAGTACTTC.

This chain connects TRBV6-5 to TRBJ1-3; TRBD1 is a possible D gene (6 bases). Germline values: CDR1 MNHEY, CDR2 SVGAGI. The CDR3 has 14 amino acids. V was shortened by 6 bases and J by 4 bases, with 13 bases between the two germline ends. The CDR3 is CASSLNREGNTIYF. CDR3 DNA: TGTGCCAGCAGCCTCAACAGGGAGGGAAACACCATATATTTT.

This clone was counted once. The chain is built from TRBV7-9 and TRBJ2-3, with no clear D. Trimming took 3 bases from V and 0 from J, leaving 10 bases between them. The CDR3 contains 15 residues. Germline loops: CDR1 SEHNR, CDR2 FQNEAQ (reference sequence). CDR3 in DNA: TGTGCCAGCAGCTTTTTTAGGTACAGCACAGATACGCAGTATTTT. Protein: CASSFFRYSTDTQYF.

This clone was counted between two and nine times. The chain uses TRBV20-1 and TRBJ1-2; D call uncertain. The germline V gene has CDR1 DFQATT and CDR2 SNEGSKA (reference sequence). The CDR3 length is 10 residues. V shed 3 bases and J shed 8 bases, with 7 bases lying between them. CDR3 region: CSASPEGYTF. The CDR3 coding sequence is TGCAGTGCTAGCCCCGAGGGCTACACCTTC.

The CDR3: CASSGLSGSGGYTF. CDR3 coding DNA: TGTGCCAGCAGTGGTCTTTCGGGTAGCGGTGGCTACACCTTC. The V gene is TRBV2, the J gene TRBJ1-2, with D unclear. Germline assignment: CDR1 SNHLY and CDR2 FYNNEI. V was cut by 4 bases and J by 7 bases, with 16 bases left in between. This CDR3 region has 14 residues.

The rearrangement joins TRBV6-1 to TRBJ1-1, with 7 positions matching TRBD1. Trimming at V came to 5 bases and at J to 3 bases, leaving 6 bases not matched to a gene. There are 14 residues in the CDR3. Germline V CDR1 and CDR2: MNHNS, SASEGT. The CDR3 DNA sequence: TGTGCCAGCAGTATAAGGGGGACAGACACTGAAGCTTTCTTT. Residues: CASSIRGTDTEAFF.

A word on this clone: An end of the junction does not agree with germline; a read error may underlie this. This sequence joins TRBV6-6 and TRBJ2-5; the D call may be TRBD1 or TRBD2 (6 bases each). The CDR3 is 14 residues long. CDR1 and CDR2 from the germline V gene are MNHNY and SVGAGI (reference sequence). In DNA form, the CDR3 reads TGTGCCAGCAGCTACTTCGGGGGCGGCGAGACCCAGTACTTC. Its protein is CASSYFGGGETQYF.

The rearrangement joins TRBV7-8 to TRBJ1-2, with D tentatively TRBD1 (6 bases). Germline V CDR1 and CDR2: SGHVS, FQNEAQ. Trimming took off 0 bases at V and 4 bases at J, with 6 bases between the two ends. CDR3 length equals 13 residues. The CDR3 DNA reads TGTGCCAGCAGCTTAGCACAGGGCTATGGCTACACCTTC. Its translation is CASSLAQGYGYTF.

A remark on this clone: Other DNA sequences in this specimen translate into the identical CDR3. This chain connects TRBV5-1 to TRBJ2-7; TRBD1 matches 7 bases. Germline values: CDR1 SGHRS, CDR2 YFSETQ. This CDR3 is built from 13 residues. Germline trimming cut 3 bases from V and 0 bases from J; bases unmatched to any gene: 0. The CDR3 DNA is TGCGCCAGCAGCTCAGGGGGCTCCTACGAGCAGTACTTC. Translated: CASSSGGSYEQYF.

CDR3 coding DNA: TGTGCCAGCAGCCAATCGGGCAGGGGGGTAGGGGAGACCCAGTACTTC. Translated, it gives CASSQSGRGVGETQYF. This chain joins TRBV28 and TRBJ2-5; D is possibly TRBD1 (7 bases). Germline lookup yields CDR1 MDHEN and CDR2 SYDVKM. The V end lost 6 bases, the J end lost 5 bases, and 22 bases lay between the germline ends. This CDR3 spans 16 amino acids.

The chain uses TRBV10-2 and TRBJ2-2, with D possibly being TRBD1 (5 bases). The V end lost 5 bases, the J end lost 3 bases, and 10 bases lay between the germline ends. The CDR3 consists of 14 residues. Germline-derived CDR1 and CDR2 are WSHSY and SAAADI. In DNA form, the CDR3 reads TGCGCCAGCAGTACCTCAGGGTACACCGGGGAGCTGTTTTTT. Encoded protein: CASSTSGYTGELFF.

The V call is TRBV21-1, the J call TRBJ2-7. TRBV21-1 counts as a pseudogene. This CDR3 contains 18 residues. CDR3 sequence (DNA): TGTGCCAGCAGCAAAGGGATTTATAGGGCCGAAACGTCCTACGAGCAGTACTTC. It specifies CASSKGIYRAETSYEQYF.

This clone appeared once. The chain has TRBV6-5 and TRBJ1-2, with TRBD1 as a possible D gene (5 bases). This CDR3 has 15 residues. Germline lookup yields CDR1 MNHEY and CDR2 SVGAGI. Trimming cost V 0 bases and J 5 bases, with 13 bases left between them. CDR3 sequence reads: CASSYSATVFYGYTF. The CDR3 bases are TGTGCCAGCAGTTACTCCGCGACAGTATTTTATGGCTACACCTTC.

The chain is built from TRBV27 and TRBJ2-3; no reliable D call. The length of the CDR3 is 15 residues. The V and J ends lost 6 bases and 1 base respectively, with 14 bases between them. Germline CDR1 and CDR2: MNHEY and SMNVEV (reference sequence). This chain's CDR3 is CASRPVGRGTDTQYF. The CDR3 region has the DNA TGTGCCAGCAGGCCAGTAGGACGTGGCACAGATACGCAGTATTTT.

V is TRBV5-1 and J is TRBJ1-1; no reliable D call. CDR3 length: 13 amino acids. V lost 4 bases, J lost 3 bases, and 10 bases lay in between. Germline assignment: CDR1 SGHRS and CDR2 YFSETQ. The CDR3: CASSTGKHTEAFF. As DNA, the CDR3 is TGCGCCAGCAGCACCGGGAAGCACACTGAAGCTTTCTTT.

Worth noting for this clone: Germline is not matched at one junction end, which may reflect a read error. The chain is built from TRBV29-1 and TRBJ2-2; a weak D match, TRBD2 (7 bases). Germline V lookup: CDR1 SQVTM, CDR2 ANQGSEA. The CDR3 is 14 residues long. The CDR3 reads CSVVRGANTGELFF. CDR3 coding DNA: TGCAGCGTCGTACGGGGGGCTAACACTGGGGAGCTGTTTTTT.

The CDR3 coding sequence is TGTGCCAGCAGCCCAGGGGCGTGGAATCAGCCCCAGCATTTT. Its translation is CASSPGAWNQPQHF. The rearrangement joins TRBV6-5 to TRBJ1-5; D perhaps matches TRBD1 (6 bases). The CDR3 contains 14 residues. The V gene's germline CDR1 is MNHEY and CDR2 SVGAGI. The V and J ends lost 6 bases and 4 bases respectively, with 13 bases between them.

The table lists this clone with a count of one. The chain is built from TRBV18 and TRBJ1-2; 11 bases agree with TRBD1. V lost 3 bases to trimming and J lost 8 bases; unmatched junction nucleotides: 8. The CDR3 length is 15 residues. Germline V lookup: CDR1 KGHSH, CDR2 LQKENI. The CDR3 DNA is TGTGCCAGCTCACCGTTTGGCGGGACAGGGGGAGGCTACACCTTC. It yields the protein CASSPFGGTGGGYTF.

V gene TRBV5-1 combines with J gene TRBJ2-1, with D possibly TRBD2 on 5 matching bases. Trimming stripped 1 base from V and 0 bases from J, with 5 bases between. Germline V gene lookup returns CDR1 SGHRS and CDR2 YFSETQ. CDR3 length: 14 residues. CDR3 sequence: CASSLTSSYNEQFF. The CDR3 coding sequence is TGCGCCAGCAGCTTGACTAGCTCCTACAATGAGCAGTTCTTC.

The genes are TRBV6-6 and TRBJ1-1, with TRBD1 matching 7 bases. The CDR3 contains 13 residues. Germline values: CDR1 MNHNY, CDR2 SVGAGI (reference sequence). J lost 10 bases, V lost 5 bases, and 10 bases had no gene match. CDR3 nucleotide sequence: TGTGCCAGCAGTCCGCCGGAGGGGGCCCGAGCTTTCTTT. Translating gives CASSPPEGARAFF.

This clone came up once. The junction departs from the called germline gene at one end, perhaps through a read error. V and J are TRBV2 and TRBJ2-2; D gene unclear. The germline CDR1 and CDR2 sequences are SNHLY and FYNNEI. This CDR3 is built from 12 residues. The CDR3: CVSSSNTGELFF. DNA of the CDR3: TGTGTCAGCAGCTCGAACACCGGGGAGCTGTTTTTT.

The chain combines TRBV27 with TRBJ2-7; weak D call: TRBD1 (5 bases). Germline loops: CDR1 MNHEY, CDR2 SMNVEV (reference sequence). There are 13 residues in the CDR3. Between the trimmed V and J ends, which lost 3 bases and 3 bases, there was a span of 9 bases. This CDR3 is CASSLTVNYEQYF. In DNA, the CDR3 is TGTGCCAGCAGTTTGACAGTAAACTACGAGCAGTACTTC.

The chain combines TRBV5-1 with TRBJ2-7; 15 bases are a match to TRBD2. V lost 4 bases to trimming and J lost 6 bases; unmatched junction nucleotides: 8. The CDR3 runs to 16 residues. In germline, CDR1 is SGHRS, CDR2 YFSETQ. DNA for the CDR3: TGCGCCAGCAGCCCAGGGACTAGCGGGGGGTTTTCCGAGCAGTACTTC. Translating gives CASSPGTSGGFSEQYF.

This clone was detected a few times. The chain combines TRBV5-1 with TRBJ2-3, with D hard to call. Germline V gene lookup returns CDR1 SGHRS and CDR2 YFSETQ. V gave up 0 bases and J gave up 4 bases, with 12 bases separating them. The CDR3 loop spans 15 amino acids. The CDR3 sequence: CASSLALESPDTQYF. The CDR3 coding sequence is TGCGCCAGCAGCTTGGCCTTGGAGTCCCCAGATACGCAGTATTTT.